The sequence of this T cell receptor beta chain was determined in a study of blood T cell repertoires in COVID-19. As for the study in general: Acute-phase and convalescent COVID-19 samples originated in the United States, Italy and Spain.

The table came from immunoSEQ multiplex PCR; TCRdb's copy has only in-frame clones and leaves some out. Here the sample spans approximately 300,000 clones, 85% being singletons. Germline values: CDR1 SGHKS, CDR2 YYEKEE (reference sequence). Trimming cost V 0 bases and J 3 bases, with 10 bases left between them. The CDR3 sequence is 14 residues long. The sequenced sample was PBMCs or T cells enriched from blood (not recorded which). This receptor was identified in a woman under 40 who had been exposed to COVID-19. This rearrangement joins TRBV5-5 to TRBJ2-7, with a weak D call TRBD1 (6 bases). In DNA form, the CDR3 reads TGTGCCAGCAGCTTGGAAATAGGGGGCTACGAGCAGTACTTC. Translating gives CASSLEIGGYEQYF.